The clone carrying this T cell receptor beta chain has just one count. The antigen is undetermined. The protocol was immunoSEQ multiplex PCR, while the TCRdb copy is restricted to in-frame clones and leaves out a portion. The sample holds around 73,000 clones; 85% to 90% are singletons and the top ten take 9.5% to 12%. This entry is derived from a study of OX40 agonist ivuxolimab in advanced cancers. Overall study context: Antecedent anti-PD-1, anti-PD-L1 or anti-CTLA-4 therapy was permissible, with over 35% having received some. Partial responses were observed in three patients, of whom one had hepatocellular carcinoma and two had cutaneous melanoma.

Whole-study findings and limits: At doses 0.1 to 3.0 mg/kg, CD4+ and CD8+ clones expanded. Normalized T-cell clonal expansion was also low in some nonresponders.

The CDR3 is 15 amino acids. From germline, CDR1 is SGHTA and CDR2 FQGNSA. Trimming left V 1 base short and J 0 bases short, with 10 bases between. Sequenced material: CD4+ or CD8+ T cells sorted from blood, taken in a trial of the OX40 agonist ivuxolimab. The origin of this receptor is an adult with an advanced solid tumor such as melanoma, head and neck, liver or kidney cancer. The chain links TRBV7-2 to TRBJ2-7; D remains ambiguous. CDR3 sequence (DNA): TGTGCCAGCAGCTTAGACCCCGGGCTCTCCTACGAGCAGTACTTC. Translation gives CASSLDPGLSYEQYF.